Described below is a single T cell receptor beta chain sequence and its context. No antigen is known for it. Base qualities are not recorded, but no much larger clone differs from it by a single base. The sequencer listed for this sample is Illumina HiSeq 1500. The raw public data were reprocessed by TCRdb itself: fastp quality trimming at Q25, MiXCR clonotype calling, in-frame beta chains only. Every CDR3 protein is listed once, alongside the most common genes and DNA of its rows. This sample is represented by 310,000 or so distinct CDR3 sequences; roughly 26% of them were singletons. The top ten clones comprise 11% to 15% of the sample. These data come from a study of T cell repertoires in cytomegalovirus infection (dated by TCRdb to between 2018 and 2020). Concerning the study at large: Donor HLA type was relevant to the analysis, because carriage of CMV infection together with the matching HLA type was indicated by public TCR beta signatures.

General findings and caveats noted by the study authors: In both this cohort and an independent approximately 350-donor cohort, the cumulative frequency of public TCR beta family members distinguished carriers of CMV infection plus the relevant HLA type. The ex vivo response was dominated by HLA-C-restricted CMV-specific TCR beta clonotypes, and the single most frequent clonotype in two of eight donors was supplied by these HLA-C-restricted clonotypes.

CDR1 and CDR2 are read off the germline V gene as SNHLY and FYNNEI. V is pruned by 8 bases and J by 7 bases, leaving 6 bases of the junction without a gene match. The cysteine opens and the phenylalanine closes a CDR3 of 13 amino acids. Only CDR3 DNA is held: 39 bases, read in frame from base 1. This sequence originates from a human donor in good health (CMV status not recorded). Some clones in this sample may be carry-over from other donors' samples. The chain was built from TRBV2 and TRBJ1-4; TRBD1 matches 8 bases in the middle. The sequenced material came from PBMCs. CDR3 loop: CASSGTGFEKLFF. The DNA reads TGTGCCAGCTCCGGGACAGGCTTTGAAAAACTGTTTTTT.